The TCR beta chain described here comes from a study of blood T cell repertoires in COVID-19. Trimming left V 2 bases short and J 2 bases short, with 10 bases between. CDR3 length: 15 residues. Per the germline V gene, CDR1 is SNHLY and CDR2 is FYNNEI. The data were produced by immunoSEQ multiplex PCR, yet TCRdb's version contains in-frame clones alone and is incomplete. The sample lists about 240,000 clones; roughly four fifths were seen once. This TCR was recovered from a woman between 70 and 85 years old with acute or convalescent COVID-19. The source material was peripheral blood. The chain employs TRBV2 and TRBJ1-3; D unresolved. CDR3 region: CASSESPRAGNTIYF. In DNA form, the CDR3 reads TGTGCCAGCAGTGAAAGCCCCCGAGCTGGAAACACCATATATTTT.